These 6 T cell receptor beta chains share one sample of origin, sequenced in a study of blood T cell repertoires in COVID-19 (dated by TCRdb to the early 2020s). The library was produced with the immunoSEQ multiplex PCR assay. TCRdb obtained this table from immuneACCESS and retained in-frame rearrangements with V and J assigned. These tables miss some clones; where compared with another copy, unresolved V genes account for less than half of the shortfall, and the remainder is unexplained. Recorded for this sample are approximately 170,000 clones; about 83% of them occurred a single time. Around 2.9% of the sample is taken by the ten largest. The source material was peripheral blood. The receptors come from a woman of 80 years or more with COVID-19, enrolled during active disease.

The V gene is TRBV6-5, the J gene TRBJ1-1; D is unclear. Germline assignment: CDR1 MNHEY and CDR2 SVGAGI. V was clipped by 4 bases and J by 0 bases, with 12 bases between them. The CDR3 is 15 amino acids. CDR3 sequence: CASSSGYSMNTEAFF. In DNA form, the CDR3 reads TGTGCCAGCAGTTCGGGGTATTCGATGAACACTGAAGCTTTCTTT.

The chain uses TRBV30 and TRBJ2-5; 8 bases match TRBD2. In germline, CDR1 is GTSNPN, CDR2 SVGIG (reference sequence). V trimming: 2 bases; J trimming: 5 bases; junction bases outside the gene matches: 4. This CDR3 has 13 amino acids. CDR3 protein: CAWSQWTSETQYF. The CDR3 bases are TGTGCCTGGAGTCAGTGGACTAGCGAGACCCAGTACTTC.

This chain uses TRBV6-5 with TRBJ1-1; TRBD1 might be the D (5 bases). This CDR3 comprises 13 residues. Germline loops: CDR1 MNHEY, CDR2 SVGAGI. V was pared by 7 bases and J by 7 bases, with 16 bases between. The CDR3 loop reads CASTAVRDSEAFF. The CDR3 nucleotides read TGTGCCAGCACTGCCGTCCGTGACAGTGAAGCTTTCTTT.

The chain recombines TRBV6-6 with TRBJ1-1; D remains ambiguous. Germline loops: CDR1 MNHNY, CDR2 SVGAGI (reference sequence). The CDR3 sequence is 15 residues long. V gave up 0 bases and J gave up 2 bases, with 10 bases separating them. As DNA, the CDR3 is TGTGCCAGCAGTTACTCGAGGCAGAGCAACACTGAAGCTTTCTTT. It translates to CASSYSRQSNTEAFF.

The rearrangement uses TRBV29-1 and TRBJ2-5, with 7 bases aligning to TRBD1. J lost 2 bases, V lost 6 bases, and 3 bases had no gene match. Per germline, CDR1 SQVTM and CDR2 ANQGSEA. This CDR3 has 12 residues. CDR3 loop: CSVGTAQETQYF. The CDR3 bases are TGCAGCGTGGGGACAGCACAAGAGACCCAGTACTTC.

The chain has TRBV29-1 and TRBJ2-7, with 11 nucleotides matching TRBD2. Germline assignment: CDR1 SQVTM and CDR2 ANQGSEA. Trimming took 3 bases from V and 6 from J; bases not matched to a gene: 10. This CDR3 region has 15 residues. CDR3 DNA: TGCAGCGTTGAGAAGACTAGCGGGATTGTAGGCGAGCAGTACTTC. Residues: CSVEKTSGIVGEQYF.